This record looks at one T cell receptor (beta chain) sequence and its context. The antigen remains unidentified. The sample comes from a study of T cells after yellow fever vaccination. Whole-study findings and limits: In post-booster samples, most primary-vaccination clones reappeared (about 96% CD4, 75% to 90% CD8). The study noted that FACS-sorted repertoires could contain abundant clonotypes contaminating from the bulk population.

The germline CDR1 and CDR2 sequences are LGHNA and YSLEER. V was clipped by 4 bases and J by 1 base; unmatched bases: 3. This CDR3 comprises 14 residues. Template switching by 5'RACE produced TCR cDNA, adding a universal primer site and UMIs. TCRdb reanalysed the 5' RACE reads using MiXCR and keeps one entry per CDR3 protein. This sample has approximately 300,000 distinct CDR3 sequences; roughly 6.8% occur once, and the top ten carry 15% to 20%. The specimen was PBMCs, collected about 49 days after the first yellow fever vaccination. The V gene is TRBV4-3, the J gene TRBJ2-7, with TRBD1 matching over 8 bases. This receptor was identified in a man aged 18 to 30 who received the YFV17D yellow fever vaccine. The chain's CDR3 is CASSLGQESYEQYF. The CDR3 DNA follows: TGCGCCAGCAGCCTGGGACAGGAATCCTACGAGCAGTACTTC.